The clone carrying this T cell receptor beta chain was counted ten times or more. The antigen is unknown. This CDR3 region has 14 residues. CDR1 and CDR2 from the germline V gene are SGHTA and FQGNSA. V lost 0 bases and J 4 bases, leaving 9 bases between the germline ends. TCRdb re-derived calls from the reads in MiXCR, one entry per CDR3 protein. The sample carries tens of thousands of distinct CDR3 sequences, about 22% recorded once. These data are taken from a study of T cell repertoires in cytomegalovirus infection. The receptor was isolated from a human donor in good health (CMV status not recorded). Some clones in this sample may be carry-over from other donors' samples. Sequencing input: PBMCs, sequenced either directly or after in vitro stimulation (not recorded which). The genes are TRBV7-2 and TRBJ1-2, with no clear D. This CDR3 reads CASSLAVLFYGYTF. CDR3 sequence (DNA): TGTGCCAGCAGCTTAGCAGTCCTTTTCTATGGCTACACCTTC.